A single T cell receptor beta chain is shown here with its context. Libraries were prepared by immunoSEQ multiplex PCR; TCRdb keeps only in-frame clonotypes and omits some of them. This repertoire shows 95,000 to 100,000 clones, 81% found once; its top ten account for around 10%. This sample is part of a study of blood T cell repertoires in COVID-19. Background on the study: Italy, Spain and the United States were the sources of the convalescent and acute COVID-19 samples.

The CDR3 has 17 amino acids. Per germline, CDR1 MNHEY and CDR2 SVGEGT. The J segment lost 2 bases and the V segment lost 2 bases, leaving 7 bases of the junction unmatched. The TCR originated in a woman of 80 years or more with acute or convalescent COVID-19. The sample consisted of peripheral blood. The V gene is TRBV6-2 or TRBV6-3, the J gene TRBJ2-7; 12 bases map to TRBD1. For the CDR3, the DNA is TGTGCCAGCAGTTACCTAATGGGACAGGGGGCCCCCTACGAGCAGTACTTC. Translation gives CASSYLMGQGAPYEQYF.